This record looks at one TCR beta chain sequence and its context. As yet, its antigen is unknown. The source material, RNA transcripts, was used to amplify TCR beta CDR3 regions. A set of HTBI primers served as the primers for a first-round RT-PCR of the TCR CDR3. In TCRdb, the multiplex PCR reads were re-called with MiXCR into one record per CDR3 protein. The sample records roughly 61,000 distinct CDR3 sequences, roughly 58% being singletons. Investigators excluded patients with uncontrolled infection, other autoimmune disease, pregnancy or lactation. The data were obtained in a study of T cells in Graves' hyperthyroidism and ophthalmopathy. Study-wide results and caveats: A model of 13 V-J features distinguished ophthalmopathy from stable hyperthyroidism.

The sequenced material came from blood. This TCR derives from a woman aged 60-75 years with Graves' ophthalmopathy.

The CDR3 nucleotides read TGTGCCAGCAGTGAACCGACAGGGGGGAACTATGGCTACACCTTC. It encodes CASSEPTGGNYGYTF. This chain joins TRBV25-1 and TRBJ1-2; TRBD1 agrees at 9 bases. The J segment lost 2 bases and the V segment lost 2 bases, leaving 3 bases of the junction unmatched. The CDR3 length is 15 residues. The V gene's germline CDR1 is MGHDK and CDR2 SYGVNS.